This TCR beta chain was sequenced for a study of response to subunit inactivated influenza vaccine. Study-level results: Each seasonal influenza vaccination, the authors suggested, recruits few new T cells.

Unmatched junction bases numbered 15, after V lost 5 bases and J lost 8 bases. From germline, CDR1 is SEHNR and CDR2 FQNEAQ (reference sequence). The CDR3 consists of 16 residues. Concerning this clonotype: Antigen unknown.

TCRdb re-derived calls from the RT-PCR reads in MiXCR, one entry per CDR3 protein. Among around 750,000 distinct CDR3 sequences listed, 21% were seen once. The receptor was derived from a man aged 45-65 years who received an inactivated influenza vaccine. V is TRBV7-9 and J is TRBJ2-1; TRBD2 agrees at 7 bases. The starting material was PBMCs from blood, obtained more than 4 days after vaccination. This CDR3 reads CASSTHTRLAPYEQFF. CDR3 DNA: TGTGCCAGCAGCACACACACGAGACTAGCCCCCTATGAGCAGTTCTTC.